Shown below are 18 T cell receptor beta chains from a single sample sequenced in a study of blood T cell repertoires in COVID-19. The repertoire was sequenced with immunoSEQ multiplex PCR; TCRdb's copy has only in-frame clones and lacks some. The sample includes 110,000 to 150,000 clones, under 85% of them seen just once. Sequencing used peripheral blood. Source of these receptors: a human donor in a cohort sampled during active COVID-19.

The CDR3 protein is CASSPGTGEGYGYTF. In DNA form, the CDR3 reads TGTGCCAGCAGTCCCGGGACAGGGGAAGGCTATGGCTACACCTTC. The chain combines TRBV6-6 with TRBJ1-2; TRBD1 aligns across 10 bases. Germline V gene lookup returns CDR1 MNHNY and CDR2 SVGAGI (reference sequence). The CDR3 contains 15 residues. Trimming at V came to 5 bases and at J to 4 bases, leaving 7 bases not matched to a gene.

The genes are TRBV19 and TRBJ2-2; tentatively, D is TRBD1 (5 bases). Germline CDR1 LNHDA, CDR2 SQIVND (reference sequence). V was clipped by 8 bases and J by 6 bases, with 13 bases between them. The CDR3 extends over 13 amino acids. The CDR3 DNA is TGTGCCAGTCAGGGCCCGGTAGCCGGGGAGCTGTTTTTT. This codes for CASQGPVAGELFF.

V gene TRBV9 combines with J gene TRBJ2-1; the match to TRBD1 covers 7 bases. CDR3 length: 14 residues. Germline CDR1 and CDR2: SGDLS and YYNGEE. Trimming at V came to 3 bases and at J to 3 bases, leaving 3 bases not matched to a gene. The CDR3 is CASSGTGFYNEQFF. CDR3 DNA: TGTGCCAGCAGCGGGACAGGCTTCTACAATGAGCAGTTCTTC.

J is TRBJ1-1 and V is TRBV5-1; 10 bases agree with TRBD1. This CDR3 has 14 amino acids. Germline CDR1 reads SGHRS; CDR2 reads YFSETQ. J was trimmed by 2 bases and V by 4 bases; bases with no gene match: 2. CDR3 protein: CASSRDRGNTEAFF. In nucleotides, the CDR3 is TGCGCCAGCAGCAGGGACAGGGGTAACACTGAAGCTTTCTTT.

The genes are TRBV24-1 and TRBJ2-3; 9 positions match TRBD2. The CDR3 covers 19 residues. Germline values: CDR1 KGHDR, CDR2 SFDVKD. The V gene end was trimmed by 3 bases and the J gene end by 5 bases; junction bases not matched to a gene: 17. The chain's CDR3 is CATSDALIGRGGLIDTQYF. The DNA for the CDR3 is TGTGCCACCAGTGATGCCCTTATTGGGCGGGGGGGCCTAATAGATACGCAGTATTTT.

The chain uses TRBV19 and TRBJ1-1; a weak D match, TRBD1 (5 bases). CDR3 length equals 14 residues. Germline-derived CDR1 and CDR2 are LNHDA and SQIVND (reference sequence). With 4 bases removed from V and 4 bases from J, the gap between germline ends came to 13 bases. DNA for the CDR3: TGTGCCAGTAGTAAGAGGACCCAGGGCACTGAAGCTTTCTTT. Protein: CASSKRTQGTEAFF.

V gene TRBV5-4 combines with J gene TRBJ2-2, with D perhaps TRBD1 (5 bases). Germline CDR1 reads SGHNT; CDR2 reads YYREEE (reference sequence). CDR3 length: 17 amino acids. V lost 0 bases and J 4 bases, leaving 16 bases between the germline ends. As DNA, the CDR3 is TGTGCCAGCAGCTTGGCCTCAGGGTGGGGTACCACCGGGGAGCTGTTTTTT. It is translated as CASSLASGWGTTGELFF.

The rearrangement links TRBV7-3 to TRBJ1-1; perhaps TRBD1 as D (6 bases). The CDR3 contains 15 residues. Trimming cost V 5 bases and J 5 bases, with 18 bases left between them. Germline loops: CDR1 SGHTA, CDR2 FQGTGA. For the CDR3, the DNA is TGTGCCAGCAGCCCGGGGACACCTGTCCTGACTGAAGCTTTCTTT. Encoded protein: CASSPGTPVLTEAFF.

This clone was counted a single time. The chain joins TRBV4-1 to TRBJ2-1, with TRBD1 matching 9 bases. Trimming cost V 0 bases and J 6 bases; bases outside gene matches: 3. This CDR3 is built from 15 residues. CDR1 is MGHRA, CDR2 YSYEKL, per germline. CDR3 bases: TGCGCCAGCAGCCAAGAGGGACAGGGAATCAATGAGCAGTTCTTC. It specifies CASSQEGQGINEQFF.

This chain joins TRBV5-1 and TRBJ1-2; 7 bases align to TRBD1. Germline V gene data show CDR1 as SGHRS and CDR2 as YFSETQ. V lost 4 bases to trimming and J lost 0 bases; unmatched junction nucleotides: 6. CDR3 size: 15 residues. The CDR3 here is CASSPQTGTNYGYTF. The DNA of the CDR3 is TGCGCCAGCAGCCCGCAGACAGGGACTAACTATGGCTACACCTTC.

This clone was seen a handful of times. The chain carries TRBV6-6 and TRBJ1-5; TRBD1 matches 9 bases. V lost 5 bases, J lost 9 bases, and 11 bases stayed unmatched. CDR3 length: 15 amino acids. The germline V gene encodes CDR1 MNHNY and CDR2 SVGAGI (reference sequence). The CDR3 here is CASSIQGASSPPQHF. In DNA, the CDR3 is TGTGCCAGCAGTATACAGGGGGCCTCCTCCCCGCCCCAGCATTTT.

The chain links TRBV10-2 to TRBJ2-2, with 9 nucleotides matching TRBD1. Per germline, CDR1 WSHSY and CDR2 SAAADI. This CDR3 contains 16 residues. V trimming: 4 bases; J trimming: 2 bases; junction bases outside the gene matches: 5. DNA for the CDR3: TGCGCCAGCAGTGGTAGGACAGGGGAAAACACCGGGGAGCTGTTTTTT. Amino acids: CASSGRTGENTGELFF.

This sequence joins TRBV5-8 and TRBJ2-3; D remains unclear. The CDR3 sequence is 13 residues long. Germline CDR1 is SGHTS and CDR2 is YDEGEE. V gave up 4 bases and J gave up 8 bases, with 14 bases separating them. As DNA, the CDR3 is TGTGCCAGCAGCGACACGGTGTTAGGTACGCAGTATTTT. This codes for CASSDTVLGTQYF.

V is TRBV28 and J is TRBJ1-1, with no clear D. The germline V and J ends were trimmed by 1 base and 0 bases, with 6 bases remaining between them. Looked up from germline, CDR1 is MDHEN and CDR2 is SYDVKM. This CDR3 spans 14 amino acids. CDR3 in DNA: TGTGCCAGCAGTTTATTTTCTATGAACACTGAAGCTTTCTTT. This encodes CASSLFSMNTEAFF.

This chain uses TRBV6-5 with TRBJ1-2, with unresolved D. Deletions cut 6 bases from V and 8 bases from J, with 16 bases between. The CDR3 runs to 13 residues. CDR1 is MNHEY, CDR2 SVGAGI, per germline. CDR3 protein: CASRGGERGGYTF. For the CDR3, the DNA is TGTGCCAGCAGGGGCGGGGAGCGTGGAGGCTACACCTTC.

The chain has TRBV27 and TRBJ2-1; 8 nucleotides line up with TRBD1. The CDR3 covers 16 residues. Germline V gives CDR1 MNHEY, CDR2 SMNVEV (reference sequence). V shed 3 bases, J shed 6 bases, and the junction held 10 bases outside the gene matches. The CDR3 is CASSFNTIGQGNEQFF. For the CDR3, the DNA is TGTGCCAGCAGTTTCAATACCATTGGACAGGGCAATGAGCAGTTCTTC.

This chain uses TRBV28 with TRBJ1-2, with a possible D match to TRBD1 (5 bases). The V end was cut by 3 bases, the J end by 6 bases, with 11 bases between. This CDR3 comprises 13 residues. Germline assignment: CDR1 MDHEN and CDR2 SYDVKM. The CDR3 loop reads CASSLNRLDGYTF. The CDR3 DNA follows: TGTGCCAGCAGTTTGAACAGGCTAGATGGCTACACCTTC.

This sequence joins TRBV9 and TRBJ2-1; D uncertain. Between the trimmed V and J ends, which lost 3 bases and 0 bases, there was a span of 10 bases. CDR3 length: 15 residues. From germline, CDR1 is SGDLS and CDR2 YYNGEE. The CDR3 sequence is CASSAHSSSYNEQFF. CDR3 bases: TGTGCCAGCAGCGCCCACAGCAGCTCCTACAATGAGCAGTTCTTC.